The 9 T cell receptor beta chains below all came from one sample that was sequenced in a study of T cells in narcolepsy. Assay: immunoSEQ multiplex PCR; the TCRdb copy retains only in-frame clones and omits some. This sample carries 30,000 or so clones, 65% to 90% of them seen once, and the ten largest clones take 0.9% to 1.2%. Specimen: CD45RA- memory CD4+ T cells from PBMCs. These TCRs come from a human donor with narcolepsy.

CDR3 sequence (DNA): TGCGCCAGCAGCTCAGCTCCTAGCGGGGGGACGAACACCGGGGAGCTGTTTTTT. This gives the protein CASSSAPSGGTNTGELFF. The rearrangement uses TRBV4-1 and TRBJ2-2; TRBD2 aligns across 11 bases. V shed 5 bases and J 0 bases; nucleotides not matched to a gene: 8. This CDR3 has 18 amino acids. Germline V gene data show CDR1 as MGHRA and CDR2 as YSYEKL.

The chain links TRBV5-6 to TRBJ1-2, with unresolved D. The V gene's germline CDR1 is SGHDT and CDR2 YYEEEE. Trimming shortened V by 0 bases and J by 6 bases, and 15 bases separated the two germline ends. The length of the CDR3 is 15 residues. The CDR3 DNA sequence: TGTGCCAGCAGCTTGGCAGTAGGGTCGCTTCATGGCTACACCTTC. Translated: CASSLAVGSLHGYTF.

CDR3 residues: CASSLGLAGFLSTDTQYF. CDR3 in DNA: TGTGCCAGCAGCCTTGGACTAGCGGGGTTTCTTAGCACAGATACGCAGTATTTT. The chain carries TRBV4-2 and TRBJ2-3; 12 bases are shared with TRBD2. After removal of 4 bases from V and 0 bases from J, the junction contained 8 bases not matched to a gene. The CDR3 contains 18 residues. Germline-derived CDR1 and CDR2 are LGHNA and YNFKEQ.

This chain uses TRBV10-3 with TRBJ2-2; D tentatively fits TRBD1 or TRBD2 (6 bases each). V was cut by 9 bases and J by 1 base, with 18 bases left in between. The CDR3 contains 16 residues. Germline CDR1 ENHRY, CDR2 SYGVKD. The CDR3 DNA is TGTGCCATTGGAAAGGGCGGGACACAGAACACCGGGGAGCTGTTTTTT. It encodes CAIGKGGTQNTGELFF.

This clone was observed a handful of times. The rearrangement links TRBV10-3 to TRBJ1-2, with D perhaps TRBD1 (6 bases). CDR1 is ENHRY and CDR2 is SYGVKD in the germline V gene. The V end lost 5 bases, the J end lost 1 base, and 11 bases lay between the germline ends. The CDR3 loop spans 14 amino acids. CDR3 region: CAISPGTSNYGYTF. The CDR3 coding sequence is TGTGCCATCAGTCCCGGGACAAGTAACTATGGCTACACCTTC.

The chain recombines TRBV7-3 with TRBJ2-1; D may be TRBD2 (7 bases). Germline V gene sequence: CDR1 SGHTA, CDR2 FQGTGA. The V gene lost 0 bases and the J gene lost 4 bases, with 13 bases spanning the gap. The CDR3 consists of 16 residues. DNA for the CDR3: TGTGCCAGCAGCTTAACCGGTGGGAGGGGGTACAATGAGCAGTTCTTC. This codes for CASSLTGGRGYNEQFF.

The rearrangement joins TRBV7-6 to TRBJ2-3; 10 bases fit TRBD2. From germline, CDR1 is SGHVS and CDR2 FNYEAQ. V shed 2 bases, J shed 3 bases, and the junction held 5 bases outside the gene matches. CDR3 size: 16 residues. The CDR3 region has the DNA TGTGCCAGCAGCTTATTACTAGCGGGGCAGACAGATACGCAGTATTTT. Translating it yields CASSLLLAGQTDTQYF.

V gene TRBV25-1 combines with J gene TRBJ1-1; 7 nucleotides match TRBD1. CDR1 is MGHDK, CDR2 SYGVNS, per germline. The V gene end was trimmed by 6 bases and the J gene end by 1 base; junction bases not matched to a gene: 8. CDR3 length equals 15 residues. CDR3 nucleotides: TGTGCCAGCAGGCCGACAGGGCTACCGAACACTGAAGCTTTCTTT. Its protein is CASRPTGLPNTEAFF. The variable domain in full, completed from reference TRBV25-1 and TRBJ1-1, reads EADIYQTPRYLVIGTGKKITLECSQTMGHDKMYWYQQDPGMELHLIHYSYGVNSTEKGDLSSESTVSRIRTEHFPLTLESARPSHTSQYLCASRPTGLPNTEAFFGQGTRLTVV.

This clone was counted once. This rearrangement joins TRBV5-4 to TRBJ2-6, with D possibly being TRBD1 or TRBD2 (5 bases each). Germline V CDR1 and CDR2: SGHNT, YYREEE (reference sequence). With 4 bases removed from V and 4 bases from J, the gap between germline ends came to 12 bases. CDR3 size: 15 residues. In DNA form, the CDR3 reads TGTGCCAGCAGCCCTGTGGGGGTAGGGGCCAACGTCCTGACTTTC. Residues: CASSPVGVGANVLTF.